This T cell receptor (beta chain) was sequenced in a study of blood T cells in healthy people across ages. The germline V gene has CDR1 SGDLS and CDR2 YYNGEE. V lost 0 bases and J 1 base, leaving 10 bases between the germline ends. The CDR3 consists of 16 residues. The second PCR ran about 6 to 12 cycles with a sample-barcoded 5' primer and J-beta primers. TCRdb independently ran MiXCR on the 5' RACE reads; one entry per CDR3 protein. This sample has fewer than 950,000 distinct CDR3 sequences, with around 34% found just once. Material: blood. The chain has TRBV9 and TRBJ2-2, with D possibly TRBD1 on 5 matching bases. This TCR came from a man younger than 30 in good health. Written as DNA, the CDR3 is TGTGCCAGCAGCGTAGGTTGGGGCGAGAACACCGGGGAGCTGTTTTTT. This sequence encodes CASSVGWGENTGELFF. The full variable domain, with the rest looked up from reference TRBV9 and TRBJ2-2, is DSGVTQTPKHLITATGQRVTLRCSPRSGDLSVYWYQQSLDQGLQFLIQYYNGEERAKGNILERFSAQQFPDLHSELNLSSLELGDSALYFCASSVGWGENTGELFFGEGSRLTVL.